What follows are 20 T cell receptor beta chains derived from one specimen sequenced in a study of identical twins' blood T cells. TCRdb independently ran MiXCR on the 5' RACE reads; one entry per CDR3 protein. This sample has about 370,000 distinct CDR3 sequences, with roughly 31% found just once. The sample comprised PBMCs. Receptors originate from a woman aged 18 to 55 in good health.

This clonotype was detected a few times. The rearrangement uses TRBV19 and TRBJ1-2, with a weak D call TRBD1 (5 bases). The length of the CDR3 is 15 residues. From germline, CDR1 is LNHDA and CDR2 SQIVND (reference sequence). Trimming shortened V by 6 bases and J by 4 bases, and 18 bases separated the two germline ends. The CDR3, as DNA: TGTGCCAGTAGGAGGGACGACAGAGCCCCCTATGGCTACACCTTC. Amino acid sequence: CASRRDDRAPYGYTF.

This clonotype was counted between two and nine times. The chain has TRBV7-6 and TRBJ2-7; D call uncertain. This CDR3 comprises 11 residues. The V end lost 4 bases, the J end lost 9 bases, and 10 bases lay between the germline ends. Germline CDR1 is SGHVS and CDR2 is FNYEAQ. CDR3 nucleotides: TGTGCCAGCAGCTCCCGCTTTTGGCAGTACTTC. This translates into CASSSRFWQYF. The complete variable domain, with remaining parts taken from reference TRBV7-6 and TRBJ2-7, reads GAGVSQSPRYKVTKRGQDVALRCDPISGHVSLYWYRQALGQGPEFLTYFNYEAQQDKSGLPNDRFSAERPEGSISTLTIQRTEQRDSAMYRCASSSRFWQYFGPGTRLTVT.

This chain links TRBV19 with TRBJ2-3; D gene unclear. The V gene lost 4 bases and the J gene lost 0 bases, with 8 bases spanning the gap. CDR3 length: 14 amino acids. Germline CDR1 reads LNHDA; CDR2 reads SQIVND (reference sequence). CDR3: CASSSGPSTDTQYF. The DNA for the CDR3 is TGTGCCAGTAGTAGCGGACCAAGCACAGATACGCAGTATTTT.

This clonotype has more than one count but fewer than ten. The rearrangement joins TRBV6-6 to TRBJ1-2, with 8 bases fitting TRBD1. Germline V gene data show CDR1 as MNHNY and CDR2 as SVGAGI (reference sequence). There are 14 residues in the CDR3. Unmatched junction bases numbered 5, after V lost 0 bases and J lost 8 bases. CDR3 in amino acids: CASSYSTGEGGYTF. DNA of the CDR3: TGTGCCAGCAGTTACTCGACAGGGGAAGGGGGCTACACCTTC.

In its sample, this clonotype was seen a few times. V and J are TRBV29-1 and TRBJ1-2, with D unclear. V lost 5 bases to trimming and J lost 2 bases, with 6 bases between them. CDR3 length: 11 amino acids. The germline V gene has CDR1 SQVTM and CDR2 ANQGSEA. CDR3 amino acids: CSVKKNYGYTF. For the CDR3, the DNA is TGCAGCGTTAAGAAGAACTATGGCTACACCTTC.

This clonotype has only a few counts. The J gene is TRBJ2-7, the V gene TRBV28; 9 nucleotides agree with TRBD2. Germline V gene data show CDR1 as MDHEN and CDR2 as SYDVKM. J lost 3 bases, V lost 2 bases, and 8 bases had no gene match. CDR3 length equals 16 residues. The CDR3 DNA reads TGTGCCAGCAGTTTAACCCTCAAACTAGCGGGCTACGAGCAGTACTTC. Its protein product is CASSLTLKLAGYEQYF.

A word on this clonotype: The junction shows a germline mismatch at one end, possibly a read error. The chain links TRBV20-1 to TRBJ2-1; the D gene is possibly TRBD2 (5 bases). The CDR3 extends over 16 amino acids. CDR1 is DFQATT, CDR2 SNEGSKA, per germline (reference sequence). The CDR3 DNA reads as TGCAGTGCTAGTCCCAGGACTGCCAGCTCCCACAATGAGCAGTTCTTC. Its translation is CSASPRTASSHNEQFF.

The V and J genes are TRBV20-1 and TRBJ1-1; 8 bases align to TRBD1. CDR1 is DFQATT and CDR2 is SNEGSKA in the germline V gene (reference sequence). This CDR3 region has 16 residues. For the CDR3, the DNA is TGCAGGCCCCATCAGCGTTTGAGACAGGGGTTCGGTGAAGCTTTCTTT. Protein: CRPHQRLRQGFGEAFF.

This clonotype was picked up a small number of times. The chain links TRBV20-1 to TRBJ2-7; 9 bases agree with TRBD1. V lost 5 bases, J lost 2 bases, and 10 bases stayed unmatched. The CDR3 runs to 15 residues. Per the germline V gene, CDR1 is DFQATT and CDR2 is SNEGSKA (reference sequence). CDR3 coding DNA: TGCAGTGCTCCTAGTGGAGGACAGGGGACCTACGAGCAGTACTTC. Translating gives CSAPSGGQGTYEQYF.

Worth noting for this clonotype: A much larger clonotype is one base distant, so this may be a read error. V and J are TRBV20-1 and TRBJ1-4; D call uncertain. Germline loops: CDR1 DFQATT, CDR2 SNEGSKA (reference sequence). The V end was cut by 0 bases, the J end by 6 bases, with 20 bases between. The CDR3 has 17 residues. The CDR3 here is CSARDRTHTTYDEKLFF. CDR3 sequence (DNA): TGCAGTGCTAGAGACCGAACTCATACGACTTATGATGAAAAACTGTTTTTT.

The genes are TRBV7-9 and TRBJ1-3; D uncertain. There are 15 residues in the CDR3. CDR1 and CDR2 (germline): SEHNR, FQNEAQ (reference sequence). V lost 3 bases to trimming and J lost 1 base, with 10 bases between them. CDR3 in DNA: TGTGCCAGCAGCTTTTCCGAGGGTTCTGGAAACACCATATATTTT. As protein: CASSFSEGSGNTIYF. The whole variable domain, remainder taken from reference TRBV7-9 and TRBJ1-3, is DTGVSQNPRHKITKRGQNVTFRCDPISEHNRLYWYRQTLGQGPEFLTYFQNEAQLEKSRLLSDRFSAERPKGSFSTLEIQRTEQGDSAMYLCASSFSEGSGNTIYFGEGSWLTVV.

This clonotype occurred many times. The J gene is TRBJ2-1, the V gene TRBV2; no definite D call. V was clipped by 6 bases and J by 2 bases, with 11 bases between them. The length of the CDR3 is 14 residues. Germline V gene data show CDR1 as SNHLY and CDR2 as FYNNEI. The CDR3 DNA is TGTGCCAGCAGCCCTGGGATTACCTACAATGAGCAGTTCTTC. Translation gives CASSPGITYNEQFF.

This clonotype was recorded at least ten times. The V gene is TRBV6-5, the J gene TRBJ1-1; D may be TRBD1 (5 bases). CDR1 and CDR2 from the germline V gene are MNHEY and SVGAGI. V lost 6 bases and J 0 bases, leaving 17 bases between the germline ends. The CDR3 runs 16 residues. DNA of the CDR3: TGTGCCAGCAGCCACAGGCGGGTTGGGATGAACACTGAAGCTTTCTTT. It encodes CASSHRRVGMNTEAFF.

This clonotype came up a few times. The CDR3 reads CSAIRTSASYEQYF. The CDR3 DNA follows: TGCAGCGCCATAAGGACTAGCGCCTCCTACGAGCAGTACTTC. The V call is TRBV29-1, the J call TRBJ2-7; 9 bases map to TRBD2. Trimming removed 7 bases from V and 0 bases from J; junction bases left unmatched: 7. Germline lookup yields CDR1 SQVTM and CDR2 ANQGSEA. The CDR3 has 14 residues.

The rearrangement links TRBV7-6 to TRBJ1-3; the D is unclear. V lost 0 bases to trimming and J lost 2 bases, with 8 bases between them. The CDR3 covers 15 residues. Per the germline V gene, CDR1 is SGHVS and CDR2 is FNYEAQ. The CDR3 region is CASSLAAGTGNTIYF. The CDR3 DNA sequence: TGTGCCAGCAGCTTAGCGGCGGGCACTGGAAACACCATATATTTT.

This rearrangement joins TRBV5-1 to TRBJ1-2; D perhaps matches TRBD1 (5 bases). Looked up from germline, CDR1 is SGHRS and CDR2 is YFSETQ. The V and J ends lost 4 bases and 3 bases respectively, with 10 bases between them. This CDR3 has 13 amino acids. The CDR3 protein is CASSPTVDYGYTF. The CDR3 coding sequence is TGCGCCAGCAGCCCGACAGTCGACTATGGCTACACCTTC.

There are a few counts of this clonotype. The chain joins TRBV20-1 to TRBJ1-3, with D perhaps TRBD1 (6 bases). Germline lookup yields CDR1 DFQATT and CDR2 SNEGSKA (reference sequence). V lost 1 base to trimming and J lost 0 bases, with 16 bases between them. The CDR3 consists of 17 residues. CDR3 coding DNA: TGCAGTGCTAGAGCGTCTTGGGACAAGGGCTCTGGAAACACCATATATTTT. Translated, it gives CSARASWDKGSGNTIYF.

This clonotype was seen a few times. No conserved phenylalanine or tryptophan is present at the end of the CDR3, so a read error is the likely explanation. The V call is TRBV7-9, the J call TRBJ1-1; D not certain. CDR3 length: 12 residues. Germline values: CDR1 SEHNR, CDR2 FQNEAQ (reference sequence). The V end lost 3 bases, the J end lost 5 bases, and 7 bases lay between the germline ends. CDR3 residues: CASSFLETEAFL. The CDR3 bases are TGTGCCAGCAGCTTCCTAGAGACTGAAGCTTTCCTT.

This clonotype was found once. This chain connects TRBV19 to TRBJ2-2; possible D gene TRBD1, 5 bases. Per germline, CDR1 LNHDA and CDR2 SQIVND (reference sequence). CDR3 size: 15 residues. Trimming left V 6 bases short and J 0 bases short, with 11 bases between. The CDR3 DNA follows: TGTGCCAGTAGCCGGACAAACGCGAACACCGGGGAGCTGTTTTTT. This codes for CASSRTNANTGELFF.

This clonotype was counted at least ten times. The gene calls are TRBV11-2 and TRBJ2-1, with TRBD1 as a possible D gene (6 bases). The CDR3 is 16 residues long. Trimming shortened V by 2 bases and J by 4 bases, and 15 bases separated the two germline ends. Germline loops: CDR1 SGHAT, CDR2 FQNNGV. CDR3 loop: CASSLIFQGNYNEQFF. The CDR3 region has the DNA TGTGCCAGCAGCTTAATCTTCCAGGGGAATTACAATGAGCAGTTCTTC. Drawing the rest from reference TRBV11-2 and TRBJ2-1, the complete variable domain is EAGVAQSPRYKIIEKRQSVAFWCNPISGHATLYWYQQILGQGPKLLIQFQNNGVVDDSQLPKDRFSAERLKGVDSTLKIQPAKLEDSAVYLCASSLIFQGNYNEQFFGPGTRLTVL.